A selection of T cell receptor beta chains follows, all from one sample in a study of blood T cell repertoires in COVID-19. TCRdb's copy holds only in-frame clones and misses some; the assay was immunoSEQ multiplex PCR. The sample holds a few hundred thousand clones; around 86% are singletons and the top ten take around 7%. Material for sequencing was PBMCs or T cells enriched from blood (not recorded which). All receptors come from a man aged 25 to 40 in a cohort exposed to, infected with or recovered from COVID-19 (not recorded which). Both conserved end residues are part of each CDR3.

j_call	v_call	cdr3_aa
TRBJ2-5	TRBV29-1	CSVGLAGGTQYF
TRBJ2-5	TRBV6-5	CASSYSQGAQYF
TRBJ2-1	TRBV20-1	CSASPITGGTYNEQFF
TRBJ2-2	TRBV7-2	CASSSRGGTSFPTGELFF
TRBJ1-3	TRBV7-8	CASSNPPGQGVSAGNTIYF
TRBJ2-1	TRBV7-9	CASSLVGRAVNEQFF
TRBJ1-4	TRBV5-4	CASAGSATNEKLFF
TRBJ2-1	TRBV27	CASSPGTSGRNEQFF
TRBJ1-1	TRBV18	CASSPPGQRNTEAFF
TRBJ1-4	TRBV5-5	CASSLAGQGSNEKLFF
TRBJ2-2	TRBV11-3	CASSPFSNTGELFF
TRBJ1-5	TRBV2	CASRETYSNQPQHF
TRBJ2-7	TRBV4-1	CASSQVSGRGSYEQYF
TRBJ2-7	TRBV19	CASRSPDGTYEQYF
TRBJ2-4	TRBV7-9	CASSLTAIAKNIQYF
TRBJ2-1	TRBV3-1/TRBV3-2	CASSLETSDSNEQFF
TRBJ1-5	TRBV28	CASSLRVGQPQHF
TRBJ2-1	TRBV5-1	CASGRGGDEQFF
TRBJ2-4	TRBV15	CATSRVKQGGDIQYF
TRBJ2-1	TRBV6-2/TRBV6-3	CASSYGLYNEQFF
TRBJ2-7	TRBV7-6	CASSLRVPDRVEGYEQYF
TRBJ2-1	TRBV29-1	CSGYGTGMGDEQFF
TRBJ2-1	TRBV7-3	CASSLGTSDNEQFF
TRBJ2-5	TRBV9	CASSGGGSTLETQYF
TRBJ2-5	TRBV7-9	CASSLPGGREETQYF
TRBJ1-1	TRBV7-9	CASSFGGSEAFF
TRBJ1-2	TRBV7-2	CASSPRTGSYGYTF
TRBJ1-3	TRBV6-5	CASSPGGGNTIYF
TRBJ1-2	TRBV4-3	CASSQAGRSYGYTF
TRBJ2-1	TRBV28	CASSLLAGGLNEQFF
TRBJ2-6	TRBV9	CASSTGTGLSGANVLTF
TRBJ2-7	TRBV28	CASSSTGGSYEQYF
TRBJ1-2	TRBV28	CASRMTGQADYGYTF
TRBJ2-1	TRBV7-6	CASSLGQGLPGNEQFF
TRBJ2-7	TRBV7-2	CASSLVSGSYEQYF
TRBJ1-2	TRBV27	CASSSKGFGGYTF
TRBJ2-7	TRBV5-1	CASSLRPAGGADEQYF
TRBJ2-5	TRBV7-2	CASSTSRRDRSVGQETQYF
TRBJ1-2	TRBV21-1	CASRRSAPRGYTF
TRBJ2-1	TRBV18	CASSPGGWGDEQFF
TRBJ1-2	TRBV27	CASSFGQGANYGYTF
TRBJ1-5	TRBV27	CASSSRTHSNQPQHF
TRBJ2-2	TRBV4-3	CASSQDLGGPGELFF
TRBJ1-5	TRBV15	CATSTEYSNQPQHF